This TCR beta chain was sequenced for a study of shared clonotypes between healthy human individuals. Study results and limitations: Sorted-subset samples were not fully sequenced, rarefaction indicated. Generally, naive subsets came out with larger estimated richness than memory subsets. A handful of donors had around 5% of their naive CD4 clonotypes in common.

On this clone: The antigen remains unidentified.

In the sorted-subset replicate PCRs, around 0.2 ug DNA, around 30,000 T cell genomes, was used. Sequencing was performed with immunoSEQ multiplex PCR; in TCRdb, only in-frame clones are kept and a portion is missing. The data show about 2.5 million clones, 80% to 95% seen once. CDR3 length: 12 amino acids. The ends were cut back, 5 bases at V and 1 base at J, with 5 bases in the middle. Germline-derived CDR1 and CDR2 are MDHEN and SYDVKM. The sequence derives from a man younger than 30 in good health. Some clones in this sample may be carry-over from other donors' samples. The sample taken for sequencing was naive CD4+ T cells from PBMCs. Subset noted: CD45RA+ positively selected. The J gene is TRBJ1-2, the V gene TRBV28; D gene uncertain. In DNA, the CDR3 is TGTGCCAGCAGTGTAATTAACTATGGCTACACCTTC. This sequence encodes CASSVINYGYTF.